The 2 T cell receptor beta chains reported below all come from one sample, sequenced in a study of beta chain features in type 1 diabetes. The whole isolated RNA underwent reverse transcription, so sequencing captured expressed TCRB transcripts. TCRdb's table, derived via immunoSEQ multiplex PCR, lists solely in-frame clones and lacks some. The data show some 250,000 clones, with around a quarter seen just once and about 3.9% held by the top ten. Sequencing was done on a sample of central memory CD4+ T cells from blood. Source of these receptors: a man under 40 in good health.

The V and J genes are TRBV9 and TRBJ1-1, with 9 nucleotides matching TRBD1. Trimming cost V 4 bases and J 6 bases; bases outside gene matches: 4. This CDR3 has 13 amino acids. Germline CDR1 SGDLS, CDR2 YYNGEE. The CDR3 DNA is TGTGCCAGCAGCACGGGACAGGGAGCTGAAGCTTTCTTT. Translation gives CASSTGQGAEAFF. The full variable domain, completed using reference TRBV9 and TRBJ1-1, is DSGVTQTPKHLITATGQRVTLRCSPRSGDLSVYWYQQSLDQGLQFLIQYYNGEERAKGNILERFSAQQFPDLHSELNLSSLELGDSALYFCASSTGQGAEAFFGQGTRLTVV.

This clone was observed a few times. V gene TRBV7-2 combines with J gene TRBJ1-1; 8 bases agree with TRBD1. This CDR3 is 13 amino acids long. Germline lookup yields CDR1 SGHTA and CDR2 FQGNSA. Trimming removed 7 bases from V and 2 bases from J; junction bases left unmatched: 3. The CDR3 DNA sequence: TGTGCCAGCACCGGACAGGGTAACACTGAAGCTTTCTTT. Its translation is CASTGQGNTEAFF.